These T cell receptor beta chains were read from a single sample in a study of T cell changes during pregnancy in multiple sclerosis. Some clones are missing from TCRdb's copy, which holds only in-frame ones; the method was immunoSEQ multiplex PCR. The data contain fewer than 90,000 clones, 80% to 95% of them seen just once; the ten biggest clones take up around 1.4%. The specimen was peripheral blood, collected in the third trimester of pregnancy. These receptors were taken from a female donor in good health, enrolled as a control in a pregnancy study. CDR3s include the opening cysteine and the closing phenylalanine or tryptophan. D genes are given only for firm matches. Rows may omit the clone size; those that give it use once, few, many or a size class.

d_call	v_call	j_call	clone_size	cdr3_aa	cdr3_nt
TRBD2	TRBV10-3	TRBJ2-1	.	CAISEGGLARTYNEQFF	TGTGCCATCAGTGAGGGCGGACTAGCGAGAACCTACAATGAGCAGTTCTTC
TRBD1	TRBV5-1	TRBJ2-7	.	CASRTGGSYEQYF	TGCGCCAGCCGTACAGGGGGCTCCTACGAGCAGTACTTC
TRBD2	TRBV4-1	TRBJ2-7	.	CASSQFSGTSYEQYF	TGCGCCAGCAGCCAATTCAGCGGGACTTCCTACGAGCAGTACTTC
.	TRBV19	TRBJ2-1	once	CASSAVNRHNEQFF	TGTGCCAGTAGTGCGGTGAACAGGCACAATGAGCAGTTCTTC
.	TRBV6-1	TRBJ2-1	.	CASRSMWSSYNEQFF	TGTGCCAGCAGAAGCATGTGGAGCTCCTACAATGAGCAGTTCTTC
.	TRBV4-2	TRBJ2-3	.	CASSHPSGGHTDTQYF	TGTGCCAGCAGCCACCCCTCAGGCGGGCACACAGATACGCAGTATTTT
.	TRBV28	TRBJ2-3	.	CAESTSTDTQYF	TGTGCCGAGTCGACTAGCACAGATACGCAGTATTTT
TRBD1	TRBV2	TRBJ2-1	.	CASRAGQGDYNEQFF	TGTGCCAGCAGGGCCGGACAGGGGGACTACAATGAGCAGTTCTTC
TRBD1	TRBV10-3	TRBJ2-7	.	CAISLTGIVDEQYF	TGTGCCATCAGTCTGACAGGGATCGTGGACGAGCAGTACTTC
TRBD1	TRBV5-1	TRBJ2-2	.	CASSGQGGNTGELFF	TGCGCCAGCAGCGGACAGGGGGGAAACACCGGGGAGCTGTTTTTT
.	TRBV5-1	TRBJ1-1	once	CASSYEGGDTEAFF	TGCGCCAGCAGCTATGAGGGAGGGGACACTGAAGCTTTCTTT
.	TRBV11-1	TRBJ2-1	once	CASSLGQNNEQFF	TGTGCCAGCAGCTTGGGACAAAACAATGAGCAGTTCTTC
.	TRBV2	TRBJ1-1	.	CASSGPPGKMNTEAFF	TGTGCCAGCAGTGGGCCACCCGGGAAGATGAACACTGAAGCTTTCTTT
TRBD1	TRBV5-1	TRBJ2-2	.	CASSLFGTVNTGELFF	TGCGCCAGCAGCTTGTTTGGGACAGTGAACACCGGGGAGCTGTTTTTT
TRBD1	TRBV25-1	TRBJ1-3	.	CASSGQGHPGNTIYF	TGTGCCAGCAGTGGACAGGGGCACCCTGGAAACACCATATATTTT
TRBD1	TRBV19	TRBJ1-3	.	CASRSDRGKNTIYF	TGTGCCAGTAGATCCGACAGGGGGAAAAACACCATATATTTT
.	TRBV18	TRBJ2-1	.	CASSYLNEQFF	TGTGCCAGCTCGTATCTGAATGAGCAGTTCTTC
TRBD1	TRBV6-5	TRBJ2-7	.	CASRRQGQNEQYF	TGTGCCAGCAGGCGACAGGGGCAAAACGAGCAGTACTTC
.	TRBV28	TRBJ1-2	.	CASRESSIYGYTF	TGTGCCAGCAGGGAATCTAGTATCTATGGCTACACCTTC
.	TRBV2	TRBJ2-4	.	CASAGSLAKNIQYF	TGTGCCAGCGCGGGGTCCCTAGCCAAAAACATTCAGTACTTC
.	TRBV5-8	TRBJ2-3	.	CASSLRGTATDTQYF	TGTGCCAGCAGCTTAAGGGGAACAGCCACAGATACGCAGTATTTT
TRBD1	TRBV18	TRBJ1-2	.	CASSPGQDYYGYTF	TGTGCCAGCTCACCCGGACAGGACTACTATGGCTACACCTTC
TRBD1	TRBV4-1	TRBJ2-1	.	CASSHIRQGAFSYNEQFF	TGCGCCAGCAGCCATATAAGACAGGGGGCGTTCTCCTACAATGAGCAGTTCTTC
TRBD1	TRBV7-2	TRBJ1-1	.	CASSTRTGREAFF	TGTGCCAGCAGCACTCGGACAGGGCGGGAAGCTTTCTTT
.	TRBV7-2	TRBJ2-1	.	CASSLEARPTDEQFF	TGTGCCAGCAGCTTAGAGGCCAGGCCCACCGATGAGCAGTTCTTC
.	TRBV5-6	TRBJ2-1	once	CASSLPGHKSSYNEQFF	TGTGCCAGCAGCTTACCGGGACACAAAAGCTCCTACAATGAGCAGTTCTTC
TRBD1	TRBV5-4	TRBJ2-7	.	CASSWDRGTYEQYF	TGTGCCAGCAGCTGGGACAGGGGAACCTACGAGCAGTACTTC
.	TRBV2	TRBJ2-7	.	CASSVRASSYEQYF	TGTGCCAGCAGTGTGAGGGCGAGCTCCTACGAGCAGTACTTC
.	TRBV5-6	TRBJ2-7	.	CASSFERGYEQYF	TGTGCCAGCAGCTTTGAAAGGGGCTACGAGCAGTACTTC
.	TRBV7-9	TRBJ2-3	.	CASSLALGADTQYF	TGTGCCAGCAGCTTAGCCCTAGGGGCAGATACGCAGTATTTT
TRBD2	TRBV19	TRBJ2-7	.	CASSMASGQTYEQYF	TGTGCCAGTAGTATGGCTAGCGGGCAAACCTACGAGCAGTACTTC
.	TRBV28	TRBJ2-7	once	CASSLILPYEQYF	TGTGCCAGCAGTTTGATTCTACCCTACGAGCAGTACTTC
TRBD1	TRBV19	TRBJ2-7	.	CASSNERTGGYEQYF	TGTGCCAGTAGTAATGAGCGGACAGGGGGCTACGAGCAGTACTTC
TRBD1	TRBV27	TRBJ2-3	.	CASSPRPGQITFFTDTQYF	TGTGCCAGCAGTCCCAGGCCGGGACAGATCACATTTTTCACAGATACGCAGTATTTT
.	TRBV28	TRBJ1-2	.	CASTRGGANYGYTF	TGTGCCAGCACCCGGGGGGGGGCCAACTATGGCTACACCTTC
.	TRBV11-3	TRBJ1-1	.	CASSLGGLTEAFF	TGTGCCAGCAGCCTGGGGGGTTTGACTGAAGCTTTCTTT
.	TRBV27	TRBJ2-7	.	CASRRDNSYEQYF	TGTGCCAGCAGACGGGACAATTCCTACGAGCAGTACTTC